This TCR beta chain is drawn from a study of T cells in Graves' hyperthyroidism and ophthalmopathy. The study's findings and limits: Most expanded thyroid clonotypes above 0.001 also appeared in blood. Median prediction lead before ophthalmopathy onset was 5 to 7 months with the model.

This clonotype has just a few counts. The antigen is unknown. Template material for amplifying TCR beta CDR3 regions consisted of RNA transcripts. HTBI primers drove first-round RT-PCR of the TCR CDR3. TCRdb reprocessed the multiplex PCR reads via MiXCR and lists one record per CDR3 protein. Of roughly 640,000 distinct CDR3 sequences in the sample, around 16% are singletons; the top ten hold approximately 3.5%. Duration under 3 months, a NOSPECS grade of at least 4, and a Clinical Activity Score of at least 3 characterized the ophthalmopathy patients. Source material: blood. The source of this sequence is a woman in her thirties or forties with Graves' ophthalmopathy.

In DNA form, the CDR3 reads TGTGCCAGTAGTATCCTAGCGGGGGGCACTAGCACAGATACGCAGTATTTT. Its protein is CASSILAGGTSTDTQYF. The gene calls are TRBV19 and TRBJ2-3, with 11 bases lining up with TRBD2. Unmatched junction bases numbered 5, after V lost 3 bases and J lost 0 bases. This CDR3 spans 17 amino acids. Germline-derived CDR1 and CDR2 are LNHDA and SQIVND (reference sequence).